This T cell receptor beta chain was sequenced for a study of T cells in Graves' hyperthyroidism and ophthalmopathy. Regarding the study as a whole: Ophthalmopathy was identified by the model a median around 6.9 months ahead of onset.

The CDR3 is made up of 13 amino acids. Trimming shortened V by 2 bases and J by 2 bases, and 7 bases separated the two germline ends. The germline CDR1 and CDR2 sequences are MNHNS and SASEGT. Pregnant or lactating patients were excluded, as were those with uncontrolled infection or other autoimmune disease. TCR beta CDR3 sequences were amplified from RNA transcripts. In the first-round RT-PCR of the TCR CDR3, the HTBI primer set was used. TCRdb reprocessed the multiplex PCR reads with MiXCR, giving one entry per CDR3 protein. The table lists hundreds of thousands of distinct CDR3 sequences, 14% of them singletons, with around an eighth in the top ten. As for this clonotype: Its target is not known.

The chain has TRBV6-1 and TRBJ2-7; D gene ambiguous. Sequenced sample: blood. The clonotype originates from a woman aged 50 to 60 with Graves' ophthalmopathy. CDR3 nucleotides: TGTGCCAGCAGTGAAATAGGAACCTACGAGCAGTACTTC. Protein sequence: CASSEIGTYEQYF.